One sample yielded the 11 T cell receptor beta chains listed below, sequenced in a study of post-analysis software for immune sequencing data. Regarding the study as a whole: Controls had lower frequencies than patients of about 5 TRBV segments, which included TRBV5-6, TRBV5-1 and TRBV20-1.

TCR beta cDNA libraries included unique molecular identifiers. TCRdb reanalysed the PCR reads using MiXCR and keeps one entry per CDR3 protein. Seen here are 700,000 to 900,000 distinct CDR3 sequences, around 42% observed once, and the top ten hold 4.9%. The antigens for these receptors are not known. Sequenced sample: blood. These receptors all stem from a girl between 5 and 17 years old with multiple sclerosis.

The CDR3 DNA follows: TGTGCCAGCAGCCAATCGGGGGCTGGGGCCAACGTCCTGACTTTC. It yields the protein CASSQSGAGANVLTF. The V gene is TRBV4-2, the J gene TRBJ2-6; a weak D match, TRBD2 (6 bases). This CDR3 has 15 amino acids. The germline V gene has CDR1 LGHNA and CDR2 YNFKEQ. Trimming removed 2 bases at V and 2 bases at J, with 7 bases between.

This clonotype was recorded a few times. J is TRBJ2-7 and V is TRBV11-2; D call uncertain. The DNA end is more similar to TRBJ2-5, so the J call may be wrong. Germline assignment: CDR1 SGHAT and CDR2 FQNNGV. The CDR3 contains 14 residues. The DNA of the CDR3 is TGTGCCAGCAGCTTAGTAGGCCACTCGGAGACCCAGTACTTC. It yields the protein CASSLVGHSETQYF.

J is TRBJ2-1 and V is TRBV7-3, with TRBD2 as a possible D gene (7 bases). V was cut by 5 bases and J by 10 bases, with 18 bases left in between. Germline CDR1 reads SGHTA; CDR2 reads FQGTGA. The CDR3 is 14 amino acids. DNA for the CDR3: TGTGCCAGCAGCGCTAGAAACAGGGAGGGGGAGCAGTTCTTC. Translated, it gives CASSARNREGEQFF.

This chain links TRBV19 with TRBJ2-5, with TRBD2 identical over 7 bases. Germline CDR1 reads LNHDA; CDR2 reads SQIVND (reference sequence). The CDR3 totals 13 residues. V was pared by 7 bases and J by 5 bases, with 7 bases of the junction left unmatched. In nucleotides, the CDR3 is TGTGCCAGTAACGCGGGGGATAAGGAGACCCAGTACTTC. This encodes CASNAGDKETQYF.

The gene calls are TRBV24-1 and TRBJ2-1; D is unclear. The V end lost 3 bases, the J end lost 0 bases, and 8 bases lay between the germline ends. Germline-derived CDR1 and CDR2 are KGHDR and SFDVKD. The CDR3 is made up of 15 amino acids. CDR3 nucleotides: TGTGCCACCAGTGATCCCCCCGGCTCCTACAATGAGCAGTTCTTC. Protein: CATSDPPGSYNEQFF.

This clonotype has more than one count but fewer than ten. The chain links TRBV15 to TRBJ2-1; D gene uncertain. The germline CDR1 and CDR2 sequences are LNHNV and YYDKDF (reference sequence). CDR3 length: 16 amino acids. Trimming took off 0 bases at V and 0 bases at J, with 9 bases between the two ends. The CDR3 sequence is CATSRDLKSSYNEQFF. The CDR3 DNA reads TGTGCCACCAGCAGAGATCTAAAAAGCTCCTACAATGAGCAGTTCTTC.

This clonotype was seen only a few times. The chain employs TRBV7-8 and TRBJ2-5; no reliable D call. The V end lost 5 bases, the J end lost 4 bases, and 23 bases lay between the germline ends. The CDR3 is 17 residues long. CDR1 SGHVS and CDR2 FQNEAQ come from the germline V gene. The CDR3 DNA sequence: TGTGCCAGCAGCCGTCTCGGAACGGTCCGGTTCCGAGAGACCCAGTACTTC. Its protein product is CASSRLGTVRFRETQYF.

The chain employs TRBV6-4 and TRBJ2-1, with TRBD1 identical over 12 bases. With 3 bases clipped from V and 8 bases from J, the junction kept 8 bases outside the gene matches. The CDR3 length is 16 residues. Germline V gene data show CDR1 as MRHNA and CDR2 as SNTAGT. The DNA of the CDR3 is TGTGCCAGCAGTGAACGTTCGGGACAGGGGGCGGATGAGCAGTTCTTC. Translated, it gives CASSERSGQGADEQFF.

The V call is TRBV7-9, the J call TRBJ2-5; perhaps TRBD1 as D (5 bases). The J call may be in error: the DNA end matches TRBJ2-1 better. Germline-derived CDR1 and CDR2 are SEHNR and FQNEAQ (reference sequence). This CDR3 comprises 14 residues. The CDR3 sequence: CASSKGVGEETQFF. The DNA of the CDR3 is TGTGCCAGCAGCAAAGGGGTCGGAGAAGAGACCCAGTTCTTC.

This clonotype was counted once. The rearrangement links TRBV12-5 to TRBJ2-7, with 15 positions matching TRBD2. The J segment lost 1 base and the V segment lost 2 bases, leaving 9 bases of the junction unmatched. CDR3 size: 19 residues. Germline CDR1 and CDR2: LGHNT and FRNRAP. The CDR3 region is CASGLLGLAGGNPSYEQYF. Here the CDR3 DNA reads TGTGCTAGTGGTTTGCTTGGACTAGCGGGAGGGAACCCTTCCTACGAGCAGTACTTC.

This chain links TRBV27 with TRBJ2-3; D remains unclear. This CDR3 spans 13 amino acids. V lost 11 bases and J lost 5, with 17 bases in between. The germline gives CDR1 MNHEY, CDR2 SMNVEV (reference sequence). The CDR3 sequence: CAGSLSVRDTQYF. CDR3 bases: TGTGCCGGCTCACTGTCAGTGCGAGATACGCAGTATTTT.